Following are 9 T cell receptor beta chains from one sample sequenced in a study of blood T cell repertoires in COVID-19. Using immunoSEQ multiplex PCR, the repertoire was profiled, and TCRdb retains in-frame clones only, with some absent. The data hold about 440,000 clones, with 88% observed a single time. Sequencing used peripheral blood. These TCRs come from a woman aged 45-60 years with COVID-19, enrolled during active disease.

CDR3 sequence (DNA): TGCAGTCTAGTAGGGGGACAGGAGCACCCCGGCTACACCTTC. Translation: CSLVGGQEHPGYTF. This chain joins TRBV29-1 and TRBJ1-2; 8 nucleotides line up with TRBD1. The CDR3 length is 14 residues. Germline lookup yields CDR1 SQVTM and CDR2 ANQGSEA.

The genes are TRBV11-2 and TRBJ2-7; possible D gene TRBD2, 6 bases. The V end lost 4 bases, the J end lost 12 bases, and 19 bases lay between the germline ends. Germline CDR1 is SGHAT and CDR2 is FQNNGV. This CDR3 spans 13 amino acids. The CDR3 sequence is CASSSHRGTLGYF. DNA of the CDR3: TGTGCCAGCAGCTCCCACCGAGGGACTTTAGGGTACTTC.

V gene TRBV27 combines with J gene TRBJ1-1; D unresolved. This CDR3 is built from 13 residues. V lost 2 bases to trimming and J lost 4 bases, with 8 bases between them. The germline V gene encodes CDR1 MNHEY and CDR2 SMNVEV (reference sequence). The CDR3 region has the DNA TGTGCCAGCAGTTTACGAGGGTTCACTGAAGCTTTCTTT. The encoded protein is CASSLRGFTEAFF.

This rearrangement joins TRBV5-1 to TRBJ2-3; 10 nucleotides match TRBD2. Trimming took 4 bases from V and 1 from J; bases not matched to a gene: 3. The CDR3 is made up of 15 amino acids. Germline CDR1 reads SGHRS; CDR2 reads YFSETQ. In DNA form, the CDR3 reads TGCGCCAGCAGCGCCGGGACTAGCGGCACAGATACGCAGTATTTT. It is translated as CASSAGTSGTDTQYF.

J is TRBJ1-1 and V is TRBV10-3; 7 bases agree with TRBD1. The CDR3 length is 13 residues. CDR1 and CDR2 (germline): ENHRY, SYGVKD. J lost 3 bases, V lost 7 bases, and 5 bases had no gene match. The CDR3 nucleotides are TGTGCCATCAACCCAGACAGGGACACTGAAGCTTTCTTT. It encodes CAINPDRDTEAFF.

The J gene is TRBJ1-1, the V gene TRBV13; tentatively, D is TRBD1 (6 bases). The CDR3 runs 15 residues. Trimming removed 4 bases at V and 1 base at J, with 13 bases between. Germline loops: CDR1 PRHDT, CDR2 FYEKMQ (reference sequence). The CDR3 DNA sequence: TGTGCCAGCAGCTACCCAGGGGCGGGGAACACTGAAGCTTTCTTT. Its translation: CASSYPGAGNTEAFF.

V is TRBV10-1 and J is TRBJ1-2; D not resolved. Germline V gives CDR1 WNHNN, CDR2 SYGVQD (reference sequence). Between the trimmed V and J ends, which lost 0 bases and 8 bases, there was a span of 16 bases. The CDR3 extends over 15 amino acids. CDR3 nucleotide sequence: TGCGCCAGCAGTGAGTCACCGGGAGGGATCGACGGCTACACCTTC. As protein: CASSESPGGIDGYTF.

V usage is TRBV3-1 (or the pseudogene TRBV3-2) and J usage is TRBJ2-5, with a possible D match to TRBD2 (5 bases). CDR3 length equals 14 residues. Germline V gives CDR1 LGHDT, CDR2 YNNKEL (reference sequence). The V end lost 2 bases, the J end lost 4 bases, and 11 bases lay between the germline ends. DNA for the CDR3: TGTGCCAGCAGCCAAACTAACGCGGGAGAGACCCAGTACTTC. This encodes CASSQTNAGETQYF.

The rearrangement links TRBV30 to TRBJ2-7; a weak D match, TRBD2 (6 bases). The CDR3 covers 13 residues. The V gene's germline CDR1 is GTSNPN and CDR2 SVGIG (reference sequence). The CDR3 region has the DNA TGTGCGCGGGGACCGGCCGGGTCCTACGAGCAGTACTTC. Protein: CARGPAGSYEQYF.